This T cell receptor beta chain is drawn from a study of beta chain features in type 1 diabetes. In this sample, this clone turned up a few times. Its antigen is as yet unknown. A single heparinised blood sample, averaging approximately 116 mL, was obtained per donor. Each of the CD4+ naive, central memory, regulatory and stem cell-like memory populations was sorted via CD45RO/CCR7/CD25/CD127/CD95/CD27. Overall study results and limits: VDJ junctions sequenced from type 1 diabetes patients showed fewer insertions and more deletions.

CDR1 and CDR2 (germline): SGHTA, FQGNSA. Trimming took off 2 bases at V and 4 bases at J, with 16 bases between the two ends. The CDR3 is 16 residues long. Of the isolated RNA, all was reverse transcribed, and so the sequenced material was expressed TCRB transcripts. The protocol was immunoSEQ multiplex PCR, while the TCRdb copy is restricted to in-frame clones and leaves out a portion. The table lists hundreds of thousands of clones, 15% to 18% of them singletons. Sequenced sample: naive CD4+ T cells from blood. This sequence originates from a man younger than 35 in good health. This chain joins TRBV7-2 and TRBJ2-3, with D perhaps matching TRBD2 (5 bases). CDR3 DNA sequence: TGTGCCAGCAGCTTATTACGACTACGGGTCCCAGATACGCAGTATTTT. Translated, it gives CASSLLRLRVPDTQYF.